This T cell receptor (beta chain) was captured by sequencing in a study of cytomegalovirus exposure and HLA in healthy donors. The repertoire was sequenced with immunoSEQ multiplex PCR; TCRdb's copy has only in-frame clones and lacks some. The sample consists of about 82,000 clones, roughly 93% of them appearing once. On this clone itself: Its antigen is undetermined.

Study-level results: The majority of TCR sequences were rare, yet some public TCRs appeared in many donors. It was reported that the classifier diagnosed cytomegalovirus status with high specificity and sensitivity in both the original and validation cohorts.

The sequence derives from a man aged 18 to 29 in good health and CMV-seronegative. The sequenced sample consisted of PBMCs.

The DNA for the CDR3 is TGCGCCAGCAGCCAAGCGTTCGGGGCGGGAGGATTTAATGAGCAGTTCTTC. This gives the protein CASSQAFGAGGFNEQFF. The genes are TRBV4-1 and TRBJ2-1; 8 bases align to TRBD2. J lost 7 bases, V lost 1 base, and 12 bases had no gene match. In germline, CDR1 is MGHRA, CDR2 YSYEKL. The CDR3 is 17 amino acids.